One and the same sample provided the 32 T cell receptor beta chains below, sequenced in a study of post-analysis software for immune sequencing data. Their target antigens are unknown. Study-wide results and caveats: About 5 TRBV segments (TRBV5-6, TRBV5-1 and TRBV20-1 among them) occurred more frequently in patients than in controls.

Unique molecular identifiers were built into the TCR beta cDNA libraries. Using its own MiXCR run on the PCR reads, TCRdb lists one record per CDR3 protein. The profile shows roughly 800,000 distinct CDR3 sequences, 25% to 30% of them singletons. Sequenced: blood. All receptors derive from a girl aged 5 to 17 with multiple sclerosis.

In its sample, this clonotype was seen a few times. The chain links TRBV5-4 to TRBJ2-6, with 16 bases lining up with TRBD2. The V segment lost 4 bases and the J segment 3 bases; nucleotides outside the gene matches: 7. Looked up from germline, CDR1 is SGHNT and CDR2 is YYREEE (reference sequence). The CDR3 has 19 amino acids. In nucleotides, the CDR3 is TGTGCCAGCAGCCAAGGGACTAGCGGGGGGGTGGATGGGGCCAACGTCCTGACTTTC. Protein product: CASSQGTSGGVDGANVLTF.

This clonotype appeared a few times. The chain carries TRBV2 and TRBJ1-2; D unclear. The germline V and J ends were trimmed by 8 bases and 1 base, with 14 bases remaining between them. Germline lookup yields CDR1 SNHLY and CDR2 FYNNEI. This CDR3 region has 14 residues. The CDR3 DNA reads TGTGCCAGCGGTTCCGGGTCTAATAACTATGGCTACACCTTC. It translates to CASGSGSNNYGYTF.

The chain links TRBV29-1 to TRBJ1-1, with a weak D call TRBD1 (5 bases). Germline lookup yields CDR1 SQVTM and CDR2 ANQGSEA. V lost 1 base, J lost 5 bases, and 8 bases lay in between. There are 12 residues in the CDR3. The chain's CDR3 is CSVEVGETEAFF. The CDR3, as DNA: TGCAGCGTTGAAGTGGGGGAGACTGAAGCTTTCTTT.

The CDR3 nucleotides read TGCAGTGCTAGAGATTTTAGCGGGGGCTCGTACAATGAGCAGTTCTTC. Translation: CSARDFSGGSYNEQFF. J is TRBJ2-1 and V is TRBV20-1; 9 bases fit TRBD2. Per germline, CDR1 DFQATT and CDR2 SNEGSKA (reference sequence). CDR3 size: 16 residues. J gave up 4 bases and V 0 bases, and 7 bases lay outside the gene matches.

The gene calls are TRBV7-2 and TRBJ1-1; D unresolved. This CDR3 is 12 amino acids long. The ends were cut back, 7 bases at V and 11 bases at J, with 17 bases in the middle. Germline V gene lookup returns CDR1 SGHTA and CDR2 FQGNSA. For the CDR3, the DNA is TGTGCCAGCACCTCCGGTCCGGCGGAGGCTTTCTTT. Translation gives CASTSGPAEAFF.

This clonotype was recorded at least ten times. The chain has TRBV5-6 and TRBJ2-5; maybe TRBD2 (6 bases). Germline V gene sequence: CDR1 SGHDT, CDR2 YYEEEE. Deletions cut 3 bases from V and 2 bases from J, with 14 bases between. This CDR3 spans 15 amino acids. The CDR3 nucleotides are TGTGCCAGCAGCTCTCCGGGACTGTATCAAGAGACCCAGTACTTC. The encoded protein is CASSSPGLYQETQYF.

Only a few counts were recorded for this clonotype. This chain links TRBV29-1 with TRBJ2-7, with D possibly being TRBD1 or TRBD2 (7 bases each). With 7 bases removed from V and 2 bases from J, the gap between germline ends came to 18 bases. Germline assignment: CDR1 SQVTM and CDR2 ANQGSEA. This CDR3 has 14 amino acids. CDR3 protein: CSATRGGTTYEQYF. CDR3 DNA sequence: TGCAGCGCAACCAGGGGGGGAACTACCTACGAGCAGTACTTC.

Remarks on this clonotype: One junction end disagrees with the germline gene, perhaps due to a read error. The gene calls are TRBV3-1 and TRBJ1-2; D not resolved. CDR1 and CDR2 from the germline V gene are LGHDT and YNNKEL (reference sequence). This CDR3 has 13 amino acids. CDR3 sequence (DNA): TGCGCCAGCAGCCAAGAGGCGAACTATGGCTACACCTTC. Amino acid sequence: CASSQEANYGYTF.

The V gene is TRBV24-1, the J gene TRBJ2-2; D remains unclear. CDR1 and CDR2 (germline): KGHDR, SFDVKD. CDR3 size: 18 residues. Trimming removed 0 bases at V and 6 bases at J, with 19 bases between. CDR3 DNA sequence: TGTGCCACCAGTGATTTGAAGGCGGCAGGTCAAGTCTCCGGGGAGCTGTTTTTT. It encodes CATSDLKAAGQVSGELFF.

This clonotype was recorded a few times. The J gene is TRBJ1-4, the V gene TRBV28, with unresolved D. V shed 4 bases and J shed 8 bases, with 23 bases lying between them. The CDR3 is 17 amino acids. Germline assignment: CDR1 MDHEN and CDR2 SYDVKM. For the CDR3, the DNA is TGTGCCAGCAGTTCGCTGACCAAAAGGGTGCCGGACGAAAAACTGTTTTTT. This codes for CASSSLTKRVPDEKLFF.

The rearrangement links TRBV12-3 or TRBV12-4 to TRBJ1-5, with 10 bases identical to TRBD1. The CDR3 is made up of 16 amino acids. With V trimmed by 5 bases and J by 3 bases, 7 bases remained unmatched. DNA of the CDR3: TGTGCCAGCAGTCCTGGACAGGGGGTCGTCAATCAGCCCCAGCATTTT. This encodes CASSPGQGVVNQPQHF.

This clonotype showed up just a few times. The J gene is TRBJ1-2, the V gene TRBV14; D remains ambiguous. CDR1 is SGHDN, CDR2 FVKESK, per germline. CDR3 length: 13 residues. The ends were cut back, 4 bases at V and 4 bases at J, with 10 bases in the middle. CDR3 residues: CASSLTLSYGYTF. The CDR3 DNA is TGTGCCAGCAGCCTCACGCTTTCCTATGGCTACACCTTC.

The gene calls are TRBV7-8 and TRBJ2-7; either TRBD1 or TRBD2 may supply D (6 bases each). The CDR3 is made up of 15 amino acids. V shed 5 bases and J shed 2 bases, with 16 bases lying between them. Germline lookup yields CDR1 SGHVS and CDR2 FQNEAQ. In nucleotides, the CDR3 is TGTGCCAGCAGCCCTAGGAGGGGGGTCGCCTACGAGCAGTACTTC. Its protein product is CASSPRRGVAYEQYF.

Points on this clonotype: This may be a read error, as it is one base from a much larger clone. This chain connects TRBV20-1 to TRBJ2-5; D call uncertain. The CDR3 extends over 9 amino acids. Germline V gene lookup returns CDR1 DFQATT and CDR2 SNEGSKA (reference sequence). CDR3 bases: TGCGGGAACCAAGAGGCCCAGTACTTC. This gives the protein CGNQEAQYF.

The DNA of the CDR3 is TGCGCCAGCAGCTTGGCAGTAGCGGGGAGGGATGAGCAGTTCTTC. It specifies CASSLAVAGRDEQFF. The chain combines TRBV5-1 with TRBJ2-1; 8 nucleotides match TRBD2. The length of the CDR3 is 15 residues. J gave up 8 bases and V 0 bases, and 7 bases lay outside the gene matches. Germline-derived CDR1 and CDR2 are SGHRS and YFSETQ.

This sequence joins TRBV20-1 and TRBJ1-5, with D maybe TRBD1 (6 bases). V lost 5 bases and J 3 bases, leaving 11 bases between the germline ends. The CDR3 covers 13 residues. Germline V gives CDR1 DFQATT, CDR2 SNEGSKA (reference sequence). The CDR3 bases are TGCAGTGCTCCCTCAGGGGACAATCAGCCCCAGCATTTT. Its translation: CSAPSGDNQPQHF.

The chain uses TRBV5-1 and TRBJ2-3, with D possibly matching TRBD1 (5 bases). The germline V and J ends were trimmed by 0 bases and 0 bases, with 11 bases remaining between them. Germline loops: CDR1 SGHRS, CDR2 YFSETQ. The CDR3 totals 16 residues. CDR3 loop: CASSLDRGSSTDTQYF. The CDR3, as DNA: TGCGCCAGCAGCTTGGATAGGGGTTCCAGCACAGATACGCAGTATTTT.

This clonotype was found a few times. This chain's CDR3 is CSVERLISYEQYF. The CDR3 bases are TGCAGCGTTGAAAGACTGATATCCTACGAGCAGTACTTC. V is TRBV29-1 and J is TRBJ2-7; no clear D. Trimming pared 2 bases from V and 1 base from J, leaving 9 bases between. The CDR3 is 13 residues long. CDR1 and CDR2 from the germline V gene are SQVTM and ANQGSEA.

The V gene is TRBV12-5, the J gene TRBJ1-1; D is ambiguous. Germline CDR1 is LGHNT and CDR2 is FRNRAP. Trimming took 3 bases from V and 6 from J, leaving 8 bases between them. This CDR3 has 12 amino acids. CDR3 in DNA: TGTGCTAGTGGTTTCGGGGATGCTGAAGCTTTCTTT. As protein: CASGFGDAEAFF.

This clonotype came up a few times. This chain links TRBV6-4 with TRBJ2-3; the match to TRBD1 covers 8 bases. The CDR3 has 14 residues. V lost 6 bases, J lost 2 bases, and 4 bases stayed unmatched. The germline V gene has CDR1 MRHNA and CDR2 SNTAGT. The CDR3 sequence: CASSGGQDTDTQYF. In nucleotides, the CDR3 is TGTGCCAGCAGCGGGGGACAGGACACAGATACGCAGTATTTT.

The chain couples TRBV7-8 to TRBJ1-5; D might be TRBD1 (6 bases). From germline, CDR1 is SGHVS and CDR2 FQNEAQ. CDR3 length equals 16 residues. Trimming cost V 5 bases and J 0 bases, with 14 bases left between them. CDR3 loop: CASSLRDTLSNQPQHF. In DNA form, the CDR3 reads TGTGCCAGCAGCCTCCGGGACACACTTAGCAATCAGCCCCAGCATTTT.

This clonotype was seen only a few times. The chain recombines TRBV4-3 with TRBJ1-6, with TRBD1 identical over 9 bases. Germline V lookup: CDR1 LGHNA, CDR2 YSLEER. The length of the CDR3 is 17 residues. V lost 0 bases, J lost 7 bases, and 7 bases stayed unmatched. The CDR3 nucleotides are TGCGCCAGCAGCCAAGATGGGGCGGACAGGGGAAATTCACCCCTCCACTTT. Its protein product is CASSQDGADRGNSPLHF.

This clonotype was counted only a few times. This chain joins TRBV11-1 and TRBJ1-1, with D maybe TRBD1 (5 bases). Trimming stripped 4 bases from V and 1 base from J, with 10 bases between. Germline values: CDR1 SGHAT, CDR2 FQDESV (reference sequence). The CDR3 consists of 14 residues. In DNA, the CDR3 is TGTGCCAGCAGCTCGTCAGGGAGGAACACTGAAGCTTTCTTT. Protein sequence: CASSSSGRNTEAFF.

V gene TRBV7-2 combines with J gene TRBJ2-5, with TRBD1 identical over 10 bases. The CDR3 sequence is 15 residues long. V was pared by 2 bases and J by 5 bases, with 5 bases of the junction left unmatched. From germline, CDR1 is SGHTA and CDR2 FQGNSA. The CDR3 DNA is TGTGCCAGCAGCTTATCGTGGACAGGGGGGGAGACCCAGTACTTC. Its protein is CASSLSWTGGETQYF.

This clonotype was seen more than once but under ten times. This rearrangement joins TRBV12-3 or TRBV12-4 to TRBJ1-1; TRBD1 agrees at 7 bases. The trim removed 6 bases at V and 6 bases at J, leaving 13 bases unmatched. The CDR3 is 15 residues long. CDR3 nucleotide sequence: TGTGCCAGCAGCCTCCGCGGGATTACAGGGGCTGAAGCTTTCTTT. It codes for CASSLRGITGAEAFF.

About this clonotype: A much larger clone lies a single base off, so this may be a read error. The J gene is TRBJ2-3, the V gene TRBV29-1; 11 nucleotides line up with TRBD1. Germline V CDR1 and CDR2: SQVTM, ANQGSEA. CDR3 length: 14 residues. With 3 bases clipped from V and 4 bases from J, the junction kept 3 bases outside the gene matches. DNA of the CDR3: TGCAGCGTTGAGGGACAGGGGGTGTCAGATACGCAGTATTTT. It specifies CSVEGQGVSDTQYF.

This sequence joins TRBV12-3 or TRBV12-4 and TRBJ1-4; D unresolved. The CDR3 runs to 15 residues. Trimming took off 6 bases at V and 6 bases at J, with 17 bases between the two ends. The CDR3 nucleotides read TGTGCCAGCAGATCTCCCGGGAGGGATGATGAAAAACTGTTTTTT. The encoded protein is CASRSPGRDDEKLFF.

This clonotype has just a few counts. The chain uses TRBV24-1 and TRBJ2-1, with 11 bases aligning to TRBD2. The CDR3 is made up of 16 amino acids. Germline assignment: CDR1 KGHDR and CDR2 SFDVKD. After removal of 5 bases from V and 6 bases from J, the junction contained 8 bases not matched to a gene. In nucleotides, the CDR3 is TGTGCCACCAGTGCCTCACTAGCGGGAGAGGGCAATGAGCAGTTCTTC. It encodes CATSASLAGEGNEQFF.

V gene TRBV7-2 combines with J gene TRBJ2-4; 7 nucleotides agree with TRBD2. This CDR3 spans 17 amino acids. Germline CDR1 is SGHTA and CDR2 is FQGNSA. Trimming at V came to 5 bases and at J to 1 base, leaving 11 bases not matched to a gene. The CDR3: CASSTMGGWGAKNIQYF. The DNA of the CDR3 is TGTGCCAGCAGCACGATGGGGGGGTGGGGTGCCAAAAACATTCAGTACTTC.

This clonotype was seen more than once but under ten times. The chain recombines TRBV5-5 with TRBJ2-3, with TRBD2 identical over 13 bases. The CDR3 has 18 residues. V lost 0 bases, J lost 4 bases, and 8 bases stayed unmatched. Per the germline V gene, CDR1 is SGHKS and CDR2 is YYEKEE (reference sequence). The CDR3 DNA sequence: TGTGCCAGCAGCTTGGAGACTAGCGGGAGGATTTCGGCAGATACGCAGTATTTT. Residues: CASSLETSGRISADTQYF.

V and J are TRBV9 and TRBJ2-1; 10 bases match TRBD2. This CDR3 region has 15 residues. CDR1 and CDR2 (germline): SGDLS, YYNGEE. J gave up 7 bases and V 4 bases, and 8 bases lay outside the gene matches. Here the CDR3 DNA reads TGTGCCAGCAGCACGGGACTAGCGAGGGATAATGAGCAGTTCTTC. This encodes CASSTGLARDNEQFF.

DNA for the CDR3: TGCGCCAGCAGCTTGGGGACAGGGCGGTATGGCTACACCTTC. It yields the protein CASSLGTGRYGYTF. V is TRBV5-1 and J is TRBJ1-2, with 8 positions matching TRBD1. The germline V gene has CDR1 SGHRS and CDR2 YFSETQ. This CDR3 is built from 14 residues. Trimming cost V 0 bases and J 5 bases; bases outside gene matches: 3.